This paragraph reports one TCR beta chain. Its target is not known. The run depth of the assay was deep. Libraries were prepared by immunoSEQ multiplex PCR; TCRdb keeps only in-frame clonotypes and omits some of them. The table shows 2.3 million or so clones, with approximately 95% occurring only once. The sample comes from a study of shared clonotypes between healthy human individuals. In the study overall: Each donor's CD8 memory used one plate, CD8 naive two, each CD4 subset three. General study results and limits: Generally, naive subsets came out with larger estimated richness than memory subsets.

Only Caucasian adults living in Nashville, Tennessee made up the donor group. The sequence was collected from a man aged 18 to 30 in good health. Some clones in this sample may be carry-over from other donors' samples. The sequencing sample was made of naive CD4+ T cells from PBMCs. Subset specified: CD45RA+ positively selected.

DNA of the CDR3: TGTGCCAGCAGCTTAGGATCCGGGGGCCATGAGCAGTTCTTC. Protein sequence: CASSLGSGGHEQFF. V is TRBV7-2 and J is TRBJ2-1; possibly TRBD1 or TRBD2 for D (6 bases each). The germline V gene encodes CDR1 SGHTA and CDR2 FQGNSA. CDR3 size: 14 residues. Trimming cost V 1 base and J 8 bases, with 12 bases left between them.